The 30 T cell receptor beta chains given below trace back to one sample, sequenced in a study of CD8 T cells in Susac syndrome. After extraction with the RNeasy kit, 0.5 to 1 ug of the RNA was reverse transcribed using random hexamers. TCRdb recomputed calls from the immunoSEQ multiplex PCR reads with MiXCR, one row per CDR3 protein. The sample lists approximately 230,000 distinct CDR3 sequences, 93% occurring once. Sample: CD4+ T cells from PBMCs. Receptor source: a human donor with multiple sclerosis.

This chain links TRBV5-1 with TRBJ1-6; D may be TRBD1 (5 bases). The CDR3 has 15 residues. The V end was cut by 4 bases, the J end by 5 bases, with 13 bases between. In germline, CDR1 is SGHRS, CDR2 YFSETQ. In DNA form, the CDR3 reads TGCGCCAGCAGCCCTTCGGGGCAGAATAATTCACCCCTCCACTTT. This sequence encodes CASSPSGQNNSPLHF. Complete variable domain (other parts from reference TRBV5-1 and TRBJ1-6): KAGVTQTPRYLIKTRGQQVTLSCSPISGHRSVSWYQQTPGQGLQFLFEYFSETQRNKGNFPGRFSGRQFSNSRSEMNVSTLELGDSALYLCASSPSGQNNSPLHFGNGTRLTVT.

This clonotype has more than one count but fewer than ten. In DNA form, the CDR3 reads TGTGCCAGCAGCCAAGGGCGGGGCACTGAAGCTTTCTTT. It codes for CASSQGRGTEAFF. The gene calls are TRBV14 and TRBJ1-1; D unclear. Deletions cut 1 base from V and 4 bases from J, with 7 bases between. The CDR3 has 13 amino acids. In germline, CDR1 is SGHDN, CDR2 FVKESK.

The chain carries TRBV12-3 or TRBV12-4 and TRBJ2-7; perhaps TRBD1 as D (5 bases). V was pared by 6 bases and J by 3 bases, with 9 bases between. The CDR3 totals 12 residues. The CDR3 DNA follows: TGTGCCAGCAGAGAAGACAGCTACGAGCAGTACTTC. Its translation is CASREDSYEQYF.

The sample holds a few counts of this clonotype. The chain has TRBV11-2 and TRBJ2-7, with D maybe TRBD1 (6 bases). Trimming took 1 base from V and 1 from J, leaving 8 bases between them. Germline V gives CDR1 SGHAT, CDR2 FQNNGV. There are 14 residues in the CDR3. The CDR3 DNA reads as TGTGCCAGCAGCTTAGTAGGACAGTCCTACGAGCAGTACTTC. Its translation: CASSLVGQSYEQYF.

The rearrangement uses TRBV6-5 and TRBJ2-7; D is ambiguous. The CDR3 has 13 residues. CDR1 is MNHEY, CDR2 SVGAGI, per germline. Trimming removed 2 bases from V and 2 bases from J, with 7 bases in between. The CDR3 DNA follows: TGTGCCAGCAGTTACGGCACCACCTACGAGCAGTACTTC. The encoded protein is CASSYGTTYEQYF.

The chain couples TRBV5-1 to TRBJ1-1; D gene uncertain. The length of the CDR3 is 14 residues. The ends were cut back, 4 bases at V and 1 base at J, with 11 bases in the middle. Germline CDR1 is SGHRS and CDR2 is YFSETQ. CDR3 in amino acids: CASSVYVGNTEAFF. The CDR3 nucleotides are TGCGCCAGCAGCGTCTACGTCGGGAACACTGAAGCTTTCTTT.

The chain recombines TRBV7-9 with TRBJ2-3; 9 nucleotides agree with TRBD1. The trim removed 5 bases at V and 4 bases at J, leaving 4 bases unmatched. The CDR3 sequence is 14 residues long. Germline loops: CDR1 SEHNR, CDR2 FQNEAQ (reference sequence). The CDR3 sequence is CASSRNRGPDTQYF. The CDR3 DNA is TGTGCCAGCAGCCGTAACAGGGGGCCAGATACGCAGTATTTT.

The chain uses TRBV7-9 and TRBJ1-4; unclear D gene. Trimming cost V 5 bases and J 0 bases, with 10 bases left between them. CDR3 size: 15 residues. Germline loops: CDR1 SEHNR, CDR2 FQNEAQ (reference sequence). The CDR3 region has the DNA TGTGCCAGCAGCCTACTTGGCTCAACTAATGAAAAACTGTTTTTT. Translated: CASSLLGSTNEKLFF.

The rearrangement uses TRBV7-9 and TRBJ2-1; D may be TRBD1 (5 bases). The CDR3 loop spans 15 amino acids. The germline V gene encodes CDR1 SEHNR and CDR2 FQNEAQ (reference sequence). V shed 5 bases and J shed 4 bases, with 15 bases lying between them. CDR3 sequence: CASSQVRAQYNEQFF. The CDR3 bases are TGTGCCAGCAGCCAGGTCAGGGCACAATACAATGAGCAGTTCTTC.

The CDR3 DNA reads as TGTGCCAGCAGCTCCTGGGGACTCGCACTCAATGAGCAGTTCTTC. Translation: CASSSWGLALNEQFF. The chain employs TRBV9 and TRBJ2-1; possible D gene TRBD2, 6 bases. V was trimmed by 4 bases and J by 6 bases, leaving 17 bases between them. Germline CDR1 and CDR2: SGDLS and YYNGEE. The CDR3 totals 15 residues.

This rearrangement joins TRBV9 to TRBJ1-2; D is perhaps TRBD1 (5 bases). The CDR3 totals 14 residues. The germline V gene encodes CDR1 SGDLS and CDR2 YYNGEE. The V end was cut by 4 bases, the J end by 6 bases, with 16 bases between. CDR3 amino acids: CASSLSGAGHGYTF. DNA for the CDR3: TGTGCCAGCAGCCTTTCCGGCGCAGGGCATGGCTACACCTTC.

In DNA, the CDR3 is TGCGCCAGCAGCCATCCTGGACAGGCTGGAAACACCATATATTTT. Translation gives CASSHPGQAGNTIYF. This sequence joins TRBV4-1 and TRBJ1-3, with 7 bases matching TRBD1. The junction had 4 bases not matched to a gene; V was cut back by 3 bases and J by 2 bases. Germline assignment: CDR1 MGHRA and CDR2 YSYEKL. The CDR3 runs to 15 residues.

To note about this clonotype: The junction does not match germline at one end; this may be a read error. The J gene is TRBJ1-1, the V gene TRBV12-3 or TRBV12-4, with D unclear. The CDR3 is made up of 13 amino acids. CDR3 amino acids: CASSLKLNTEVFF. Written as DNA, the CDR3 is TGTGCCAGCAGTTTGAAGCTGAACACTGAAGTTTTCTTT.

This chain links TRBV13 with TRBJ2-1; 7 bases align to TRBD2. The trim removed 0 bases at V and 0 bases at J, leaving 2 bases unmatched. Germline CDR1 PRHDT, CDR2 FYEKMQ (reference sequence). This CDR3 has 16 amino acids. The CDR3 DNA reads TGTGCCAGCAGCTTAGGCCTAGCGGTCTCCTACAATGAGCAGTTCTTC. This gives the protein CASSLGLAVSYNEQFF. The whole variable domain, remainder taken from reference TRBV13 and TRBJ2-1, is AAGVIQSPRHLIKEKRETATLKCYPIPRHDTVYWYQQGPGQDPQFLISFYEKMQSDKGSIPDRFSAQQFSDYHSELNMSSLELGDSALYFCASSLGLAVSYNEQFFGPGTRLTVL.

The chain is built from TRBV9 and TRBJ2-5; 10 bases fit TRBD1. The germline gives CDR1 SGDLS, CDR2 YYNGEE. J gave up 2 bases and V 6 bases, and 4 bases lay outside the gene matches. This CDR3 has 14 residues. The CDR3 nucleotides read TGTGCCAGCAAGGGACAGGGGTCTCAAGAGACCCAGTACTTC. Translating it yields CASKGQGSQETQYF.

In DNA, the CDR3 is TGCGCCAGCAGTGAGGGCCCCGCTGGAATGAACACCGGGGAGCTGTTTTTT. Protein: CASSEGPAGMNTGELFF. The chain uses TRBV10-1 and TRBJ2-2; D gene ambiguous. The V gene lost 2 bases and the J gene lost 1 base, with 14 bases spanning the gap. The CDR3 contains 17 residues. The germline CDR1 and CDR2 sequences are WNHNN and SYGVQD (reference sequence).

This clonotype was recorded a few times. V usage is TRBV28 and J usage is TRBJ1-2; 7 bases map to TRBD1. Germline values: CDR1 MDHEN, CDR2 SYDVKM. J was trimmed by 4 bases and V by 2 bases; bases with no gene match: 1. The CDR3 extends over 13 amino acids. The CDR3 nucleotides are TGTGCCAGCAGTTTAGGACAGGCCTATGGCTACACCTTC. Residues: CASSLGQAYGYTF.

V is TRBV2 and J is TRBJ1-6, with 10 nucleotides matching TRBD1. Losses at the gene ends were 6 bases for V and 9 bases for J; bases not matched to a gene: 8. The V gene's germline CDR1 is SNHLY and CDR2 FYNNEI. The CDR3 consists of 15 residues. The CDR3 here is CASSQRDRGISPLHF. Written as DNA, the CDR3 is TGTGCCAGCAGCCAGAGGGACAGGGGTATTTCACCCCTCCACTTT. The full variable domain, its missing parts supplied by reference TRBV2 and TRBJ1-6, is EPEVTQTPSHQVTQMGQEVILRCVPISNHLYFYWYRQILGQKVEFLVSFYNNEISEKSEIFDDQFSVERPDGSNFTLKIRSTKLEDSAMYFCASSQRDRGISPLHFGNGTRLTVT.

This rearrangement joins TRBV20-1 to TRBJ2-5, with a possible D match to TRBD2 (5 bases). Per the germline V gene, CDR1 is DFQATT and CDR2 is SNEGSKA (reference sequence). The CDR3 runs to 11 residues. V was pared by 3 bases and J by 9 bases, with 11 bases between. The CDR3 spells CSARSGIPQYF. In DNA form, the CDR3 reads TGCAGTGCTAGGTCGGGGATTCCCCAGTACTTC.

The V call is TRBV5-1, the J call TRBJ2-1, with 10 bases identical to TRBD2. The CDR3 consists of 19 residues. The J segment lost 2 bases and the V segment lost 2 bases, leaving 13 bases of the junction unmatched. From germline, CDR1 is SGHRS and CDR2 YFSETQ. CDR3 region: CASSFGLAPSGSTYNEQFF. DNA for the CDR3: TGCGCCAGCAGCTTCGGGCTGGCTCCTAGCGGGAGTACCTACAATGAGCAGTTCTTC. Complete variable domain (other parts from reference TRBV5-1 and TRBJ2-1): KAGVTQTPRYLIKTRGQQVTLSCSPISGHRSVSWYQQTPGQGLQFLFEYFSETQRNKGNFPGRFSGRQFSNSRSEMNVSTLELGDSALYLCASSFGLAPSGSTYNEQFFGPGTRLTVL.

The CDR3 nucleotides read TGTGCCAGCAGCTTAGTTCCCCCAGGACAGTTAAATTCACCCCTCCACTTT. Its protein product is CASSLVPPGQLNSPLHF. The genes are TRBV11-2 and TRBJ1-6; possible D gene TRBD1, 6 bases. The CDR3 sequence is 17 residues long. Germline CDR1 SGHAT, CDR2 FQNNGV. The V end lost 1 base, the J end lost 7 bases, and 17 bases lay between the germline ends.

The CDR3 coding sequence is TGTGCCAGCAGTGAACTGGAGCTCCGAGATGGAAACACCATATATTTT. This codes for CASSELELRDGNTIYF. The chain couples TRBV2 to TRBJ1-3; D gene ambiguous. Trimming pared 2 bases from V and 3 bases from J, leaving 14 bases between. Per germline, CDR1 SNHLY and CDR2 FYNNEI. The length of the CDR3 is 16 residues.

The V and J genes are TRBV6-6 and TRBJ1-4; D unclear. With 8 bases removed from V and 6 bases from J, the gap between germline ends came to 16 bases. Germline assignment: CDR1 MNHNY and CDR2 SVGAGI (reference sequence). The CDR3 loop spans 14 amino acids. CDR3 loop: CASARGGSDEKLFF. In DNA, the CDR3 is TGTGCCAGCGCTAGAGGAGGGTCGGATGAAAAACTGTTTTTT.

The rearrangement uses TRBV6-6 and TRBJ2-7; perhaps TRBD1 as D (5 bases). From germline, CDR1 is MNHNY and CDR2 SVGAGI (reference sequence). The V end lost 5 bases, the J end lost 0 bases, and 11 bases lay between the germline ends. The CDR3 is made up of 14 amino acids. CDR3 nucleotides: TGTGCCAGCAGTGGCAGGGTATCCTCCTACGAGCAGTACTTC. Protein product: CASSGRVSSYEQYF.

V gene TRBV12-5 combines with J gene TRBJ1-1; 7 bases match TRBD1. CDR3 length: 16 residues. The V gene end was trimmed by 1 base and the J gene end by 1 base; junction bases not matched to a gene: 6. Germline V gene sequence: CDR1 LGHNT, CDR2 FRNRAP. The CDR3 loop reads CASGLDYRGGNTEAFF. CDR3 DNA: TGTGCTAGTGGTTTGGATTACAGGGGCGGGAACACTGAAGCTTTCTTT.

The genes are TRBV7-8 and TRBJ1-4; unclear D gene. Trimming took off 5 bases at V and 7 bases at J, with 14 bases between the two ends. The CDR3 spans 14 residues. Germline values: CDR1 SGHVS, CDR2 FQNEAQ. CDR3 residues: CASSPRGSREKLFF. Here the CDR3 DNA reads TGTGCCAGCAGCCCACGAGGGAGCCGTGAAAAACTGTTTTTT. Together with reference TRBV7-8 and TRBJ1-4, the CDR3 gives the full variable domain: GAGVSQSPRYKVAKRGQDVALRCDPISGHVSLFWYQQALGQGPEFLTYFQNEAQLDKSGLPSDRFFAERPEGSVSTLKIQRTQQEDSAVYLCASSPRGSREKLFFGSGTQLSVL.

The chain recombines TRBV5-1 with TRBJ2-7, with D maybe TRBD2 (6 bases). The CDR3 has 14 amino acids. Trimming left V 2 bases short and J 5 bases short, with 14 bases between. Per germline, CDR1 SGHRS and CDR2 YFSETQ. CDR3 DNA: TGCGCCAGCAGCTTACCCAGTCCGGGGGACGAGCAGTACTTC. Its translation: CASSLPSPGDEQYF.

The rearrangement uses TRBV12-3 or TRBV12-4 and TRBJ2-7; no reliable D call. V lost 1 base to trimming and J lost 2 bases, with 6 bases between them. This CDR3 is 13 amino acids long. CDR3 region: CASSLDLAYEQYF. CDR3 DNA sequence: TGTGCCAGCAGTTTAGACTTAGCCTACGAGCAGTACTTC.

The chain combines TRBV12-5 with TRBJ2-2; tentative D call: TRBD1 (5 bases). The germline V gene has CDR1 LGHNT and CDR2 FRNRAP. Deletions cut 3 bases from V and 2 bases from J, with 10 bases between. The length of the CDR3 is 15 residues. The CDR3 reads CASGLRQTNTGELFF. In nucleotides, the CDR3 is TGTGCTAGTGGTTTACGACAGACCAACACCGGGGAGCTGTTTTTT. The full variable domain, completed using reference TRBV12-5 and TRBJ2-2, is DARVTQTPRHKVTEMGQEVTMRCQPILGHNTVFWYRQTMMQGLELLAYFRNRAPLDDSGMPKDRFSAEMPDATLATLKIQPSEPRDSAVYFCASGLRQTNTGELFFGEGSRLTVL.

The chain couples TRBV9 to TRBJ2-3; TRBD1 is a possible D gene (6 bases). This CDR3 has 16 residues. Germline CDR1 SGDLS, CDR2 YYNGEE. The V end was cut by 0 bases, the J end by 5 bases, with 16 bases between. CDR3 protein: CASSVDWAGVLDTQYF. CDR3 DNA: TGTGCCAGCAGCGTAGATTGGGCAGGGGTTCTAGATACGCAGTATTTT. The full variable domain, rest sourced from reference TRBV9 and TRBJ2-3, is DSGVTQTPKHLITATGQRVTLRCSPRSGDLSVYWYQQSLDQGLQFLIQYYNGEERAKGNILERFSAQQFPDLHSELNLSSLELGDSALYFCASSVDWAGVLDTQYFGPGTRLTVL.